The rows below give T cell receptor beta chains drawn from one sample of a study of T-cell memory formation after mild COVID-19. TCRdb analysed the 5' RACE reads with MiXCR anew, one entry per CDR3 protein. The data show 250,000 to 300,000 distinct CDR3 sequences, with around 16% seen just once and roughly 25% held by the top ten. The sample comprised PBMCs or a T cell subset sorted from them (not recorded which). All receptors come from a man between 18 and 29 years old who had mild COVID-19 (a few samples of this study predate the infection). Cell type and time point are not known. CDR3s include the opening cysteine and the closing phenylalanine or tryptophan. Each record gives: D gene, clone size, V gene, J gene, CDR3 DNA, CDR3 protein. The D gene is left open where the match is weak. Clone size is not always given. Where it is, it says once, few, many or a class for expanded clones.

-	-	TRBV6-2/TRBV6-3	TRBJ2-2	TGTGCCAGCAGTTACTTCGCGTCCACCGGGGAGCTGTTTTTT	CASSYFASTGELFF
-	-	TRBV7-3	TRBJ2-5	TGTGCCAGCAGCTTGACTGGCGGTCTTTCAGAGACCCAGTACTTC	CASSLTGGLSETQYF
-	few	TRBV10-3	TRBJ1-4	TGTGCCATCAGTGAGACCCGATATGAACTGTTTTTT	CAISETRYELFF
-	few	TRBV5-6	TRBJ1-5	TGTGCCAGCAGCCCGGGGTTGGGGGATCAGCCCCAGCATTTT	CASSPGLGDQPQHF
-	-	TRBV7-2	TRBJ1-2	TGTGCCAGCAGCTTATGGTGGCACCAGGCTGGCTACACCTTC	CASSLWWHQAGYTF
-	many	TRBV7-2	TRBJ2-3	TGTGCCAGCAGCTTGGGGATCAGCACAGATACGCAGTATTTT	CASSLGISTDTQYF
TRBD2	few	TRBV6-2/TRBV6-3	TRBJ2-7	TGTGCCAGCAGAAACCAAGGACTAGCGGGGGACGAGCAGTACTTC	CASRNQGLAGDEQYF
-	-	TRBV24-1	TRBJ2-1	TGTGCCACCAGTGAGCGGCTAGAAAATGAGCAGTTCTTC	CATSERLENEQFF
-	few	TRBV7-9	TRBJ1-2	TGTGCCAGCAACAAGGCGGGGGGCTATGGCTACACCTTC	CASNKAGGYGYTF
-	many	TRBV20-1	TRBJ1-2	TGCAGTGCTAGGGACAATAACTATGGCTACACCTTC	CSARDNNYGYTF
-	-	TRBV28	TRBJ2-6	TGTGCCAGCAGATTCAGCCTCTCTGGGGCCAACGTCCTGACTTTC	CASRFSLSGANVLTF
TRBD2	-	TRBV5-6	TRBJ2-3	TGTGCCAGCAGCCTTCGGACTAGCGGGGATCACACAGATACGCAGTATTTT	CASSLRTSGDHTDTQYF
-	-	TRBV7-9	TRBJ2-5	TGTGCCAGCAGCTCCCCTCTGGGGTACCAAGAGACCCAGTACTTC	CASSSPLGYQETQYF
TRBD2	-	TRBV12-3/TRBV12-4	TRBJ2-1	TGTGCCAGCAGCCACCCGGGGGGATATGAGCAGTTCTTC	CASSHPGGYEQFF
-	-	TRBV19	TRBJ2-1	TGTGCCAGTGGCGGTCGAGGAGACACCGACCTTTATGAGCAGTTCTTC	CASGGRGDTDLYEQFF
TRBD2	-	TRBV13	TRBJ2-5	TGTGCCAGCAGCGCATTGACTAGCGGGGGGGGACGTCAAGAGACCCAGTACTTC	CASSALTSGGGRQETQYF
-	few	TRBV18	TRBJ2-7	TGTGCCAGCTCCCCGCAGGGCCCCGAGCAGTACTTC	CASSPQGPEQYF
-	many	TRBV6-5	TRBJ2-2	TGTGCCAGCGTGGAGGGGAACACCGGGGAGCTGTTTTTT	CASVEGNTGELFF
-	-	TRBV18	TRBJ2-5	TGTGCCAGCTCACCACCGTCAGAAACGGGGCGACAAGAGACCCAGTACTTC	CASSPPSETGRQETQYF
TRBD1	-	TRBV4-2	TRBJ2-7	TGTGCCAGCAGCCAAGATACGACCCAGGGGGCGAGGGAGCAGTACTTC	CASSQDTTQGAREQYF
-	-	TRBV4-2	TRBJ2-7	TGTGCCAGCAGCCGCCTGGGTAGGGGGGACGGGACCTACGAGCAGTACTTC	CASSRLGRGDGTYEQYF
TRBD1	-	TRBV20-1	TRBJ1-5	TGCAGTGCTAGAGCCGAGACAGGGGCTCAGCCCCAGCATTTT	CSARAETGAQPQHF
TRBD2	-	TRBV4-3	TRBJ2-3	TGCGCCAGCAGCCCGGAACCAGCGGGGAGCACAGATACGCAGTATTTT	CASSPEPAGSTDTQYF
-	many	TRBV12-3/TRBV12-4	TRBJ2-3	TGTGCCAGCAGCTTAGGGGTAGATACGCAGTATTTT	CASSLGVDTQYF
-	-	TRBV14	TRBJ1-6	TGTGCCAGCAGCCAAAGCCCTCAGGGTACACCCCTCCACTTT	CASSQSPQGTPLHF
TRBD2	few	TRBV7-2	TRBJ2-1	TGTGCCAGCAGCTTAGTCCTAGCGGGGAAGGAGCAGTTCTTC	CASSLVLAGKEQFF
-	-	TRBV19	TRBJ2-3	TGTGCCAGTAGTCAGAGTGCAGATACGCAGTATTTT	CASSQSADTQYF
-	-	TRBV20-1	TRBJ1-2	TGCAGTGCTAGAGATCTGCGGGGGCGGGTTTATGGCTACACCTTC	CSARDLRGRVYGYTF
-	few	TRBV19	TRBJ2-7	TGTGCCAGTAGTATGGAAGGGGCCTACGAGCAGTACTTC	CASSMEGAYEQYF